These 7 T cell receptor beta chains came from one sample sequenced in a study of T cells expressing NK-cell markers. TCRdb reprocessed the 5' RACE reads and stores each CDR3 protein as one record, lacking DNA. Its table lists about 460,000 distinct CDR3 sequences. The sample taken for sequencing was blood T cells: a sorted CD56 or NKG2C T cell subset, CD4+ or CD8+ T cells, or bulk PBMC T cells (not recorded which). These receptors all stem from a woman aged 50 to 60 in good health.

Here the CDR3 reads CSAPRAGEAFF. This chain joins TRBV20-1 and TRBJ1-1; TCRdb names TRBD1, which stays unverified in the absence of DNA. This CDR3 comprises 11 residues. Looked up from germline, CDR1 is DFQATT and CDR2 is SNEGSKA (reference sequence).

CDR3 region: CASSQAGLPSADTQYF. The gene calls are TRBV14 and TRBJ2-3; TCRdb proposes TRBD2, but this gene call is untestable without DNA. The germline CDR1 and CDR2 sequences are SGHDN and FVKESK. The CDR3 totals 16 residues.

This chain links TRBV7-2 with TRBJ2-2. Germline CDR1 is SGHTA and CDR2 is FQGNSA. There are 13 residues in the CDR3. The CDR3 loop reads CASSSKLAGELFF.

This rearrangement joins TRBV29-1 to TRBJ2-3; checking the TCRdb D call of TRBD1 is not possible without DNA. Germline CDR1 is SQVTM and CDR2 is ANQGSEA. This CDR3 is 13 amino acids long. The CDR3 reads CSEIGQLTDTQYF.

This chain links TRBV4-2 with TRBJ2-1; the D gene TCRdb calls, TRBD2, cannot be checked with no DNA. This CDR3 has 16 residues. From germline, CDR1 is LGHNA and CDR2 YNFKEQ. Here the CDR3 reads CASSPQGLGVDNEQFF.

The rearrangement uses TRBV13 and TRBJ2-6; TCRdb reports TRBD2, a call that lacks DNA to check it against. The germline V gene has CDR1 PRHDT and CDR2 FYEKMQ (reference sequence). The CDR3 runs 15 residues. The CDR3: CASSWRVEGANVLTF.

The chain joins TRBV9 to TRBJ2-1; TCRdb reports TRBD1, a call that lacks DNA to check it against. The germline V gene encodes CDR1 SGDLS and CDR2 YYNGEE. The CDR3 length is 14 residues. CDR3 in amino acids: CASSVGESSYEQFF.